Listed below are T cell receptor beta chains from one sample, sequenced in a study of T-cell reconstitution after alpha-beta-depleted transplantation in children. TCRdb re-analysed the PCR reads in MiXCR, keeping a single row per CDR3 protein. The data hold about 300,000 distinct CDR3 sequences, with around 10% observed a single time. Source: PBMCs, taken before TCRalphabeta/CD19-depleted stem cell transplant. These receptors were collected from a boy under two years old with acute myeloid leukemia, due to receive a stem cell transplant. Each CDR3 is given with its conserved first and last residue. A D gene is named only where the DNA matches it firmly. Size values are once, few and many counts, or a class for expanded clones, and some rows have none.

j_call	clone_size	d_call	v_call	cdr3_aa	cdr3_nt
TRBJ1-5	.	TRBD1	TRBV28	CASSFQGDQPQHF	TGTGCCAGCAGCTTTCAGGGGGATCAGCCCCAGCATTTT
TRBJ2-7	many	.	TRBV7-9	CASSLGIGGSSYEQYF	TGTGCCAGCAGCTTAGGAATAGGGGGAAGCTCCTACGAGCAGTACTTC
TRBJ2-7	many	TRBD1	TRBV4-2	CASSLLGWGQGYEQYF	TGTGCCAGCAGCCTCCTGGGCTGGGGACAGGGGTACGAGCAGTACTTC
TRBJ2-3	few	.	TRBV15	CATSRASGWVRSTDTQYF	TGTGCCACCAGCAGAGCCAGCGGGTGGGTTAGGAGCACAGATACGCAGTATTTT
TRBJ2-7	many	.	TRBV5-1	CASSPSTYEQYF	TGCGCCAGCAGCCCGTCTACCTACGAGCAGTACTTC
TRBJ2-7	few	.	TRBV10-3	CAISPAYYYEQYF	TGTGCCATCAGTCCCGCCTACTACTACGAGCAGTACTTC
TRBJ1-4	.	TRBD1	TRBV19	CASTGGDRASEKLFF	TGTGCCAGTACAGGTGGGGACAGGGCCTCTGAAAAACTGTTTTTT
TRBJ2-7	many	.	TRBV20-1	CSARERYEQYF	TGCAGTGCTAGAGAGCGGTACGAGCAGTACTTC
TRBJ2-7	many	.	TRBV5-1	CASSLGDIYEQYF	TGCGCCAGCAGCTTGGGTGACATCTACGAGCAGTACTTC
TRBJ2-3	few	TRBD1	TRBV27	CASSVGTGVTDTQYF	TGTGCCAGCAGTGTCGGGACAGGGGTCACAGATACGCAGTATTTT
TRBJ2-3	.	TRBD1	TRBV5-1	CASSLGGQAPNTQYF	TGCGCCAGCAGCTTGGGGGGACAGGCCCCGAATACGCAGTATTTT
TRBJ2-2	.	TRBD2	TRBV7-6	CASSLEGGRSTGELFF	TGTGCCAGCAGCTTAGAGGGCGGGAGGAGCACCGGGGAGCTGTTTTTT
TRBJ2-3	many	TRBD2	TRBV28	CASSPSGSRDDTQYF	TGTGCCAGCAGTCCTAGCGGGAGTCGCGACGATACGCAGTATTTT
TRBJ2-1	many	TRBD2	TRBV7-9	CASSPRLAGAPEEFF	TGTGCCAGCAGCCCACGACTAGCGGGAGCGCCAGAGGAGTTCTTC
TRBJ2-5	many	.	TRBV7-9	CASSRQAWGEGTQYF	TGTGCCAGCAGCCGACAAGCATGGGGGGAAGGGACCCAGTACTTC
TRBJ2-5	many	TRBD2	TRBV5-1	CASSLGGLAGQETQYF	TGCGCCAGCAGCTTGGGGGGACTAGCGGGGCAAGAGACCCAGTACTTC
TRBJ2-7	many	TRBD2	TRBV27	CASSLWGSGPSYEQYF	TGTGCCAGCAGTTTATGGGGTAGCGGGCCATCCTACGAGCAGTACTTC
TRBJ2-7	many	.	TRBV3-1	CASSQGASDEQYF	TGTGCCAGCAGCCAAGGGGCCAGCGACGAGCAGTACTTC
TRBJ1-4	.	.	TRBV20-1	CSAPRFGGAITNEKLFF	TGCAGTGCCCCCCGGTTCGGTGGGGCAATAACTAATGAAAAACTGTTTTTT
TRBJ2-7	few	.	TRBV30	CAWRPGDTHYEQYF	TGTGCCTGGAGGCCGGGGGACACTCACTACGAGCAGTACTTC
TRBJ2-5	few	.	TRBV11-1	CASSLAHQGQRDWETQYF	TGTGCCAGCAGCTTAGCCCATCAAGGACAGCGTGATTGGGAGACCCAGTACTTC
TRBJ2-5	many	TRBD2	TRBV20-1	CSATSGRGETQYF	TGCAGTGCCACTAGCGGGAGGGGAGAGACCCAGTACTTC
TRBJ2-1	.	TRBD2	TRBV7-3	CASSPGTSPYNEQFF	TGTGCCAGCAGCCCAGGGACTAGCCCATACAATGAGCAGTTCTTC
TRBJ1-6	many	TRBD1	TRBV28	CASSLLRTGSSYNSPLHF	TGTGCCAGCAGCCTCTTAAGGACAGGCAGCTCCTATAATTCACCCCTCCACTTT
TRBJ2-2	many	TRBD2	TRBV20-1	CSAGGTRGAGELFF	TGCAGTGCTGGGGGGACTAGAGGCGCCGGGGAGCTGTTTTTT
TRBJ2-2	few	.	TRBV2	CSSRRTFLDTGELFF	TGTTCCAGTAGAAGGACCTTCCTGGACACCGGGGAGCTGTTTTTT
TRBJ2-7	many	.	TRBV28	CASSLDSEQYF	TGTGCCAGCAGTCTAGACAGCGAGCAGTACTTC
TRBJ2-1	many	TRBD2	TRBV29-1	CTSLAANEQFF	TGCACATCCCTAGCGGCCAATGAGCAGTTCTTC
TRBJ2-5	many	TRBD1	TRBV5-4	CASSLGPGGLGETQYF	TGTGCCAGCAGCTTGGGCCCAGGGGGCCTTGGAGAGACCCAGTACTTC
TRBJ1-1	many	.	TRBV20-1	CSARDPGDLIEAFF	TGCAGTGCTAGAGACCCCGGGGACCTGATTGAAGCTTTCTTT
TRBJ2-1	many	TRBD1	TRBV6-2/TRBV6-3	CASSYSPTGVKYNEQFF	TGTGCCAGCAGTTACTCACCGACAGGGGTAAAGTACAATGAGCAGTTCTTC
TRBJ2-3	many	.	TRBV7-3	CASSPKGGKFSDTQYF	TGTGCCAGCAGCCCCAAAGGGGGGAAATTTTCAGATACGCAGTATTTT
TRBJ2-3	many	TRBD2	TRBV28	CASITSGGTDTQYF	TGTGCCAGCATCACTAGCGGGGGCACAGATACGCAGTATTTT
TRBJ2-3	many	.	TRBV4-3	CASSQVVGGPDTQYF	TGCGCCAGCAGCCAAGTTGTGGGGGGGCCCGATACGCAGTATTTT
TRBJ2-2	many	.	TRBV28	CASSFKYGFGTSNTGELFF	TGTGCCAGCAGCTTTAAATATGGCTTCGGGACAAGCAACACCGGGGAGCTGTTTTTT
TRBJ2-3	few	TRBD2	TRBV6-2/TRBV6-3	CASSRGLVILSTDTQYF	TGTGCCAGCAGTCGGGGACTAGTGATTCTAAGCACAGATACGCAGTATTTT
TRBJ2-3	.	.	TRBV24-1	CATSDLHGTATDTQYF	TGTGCCACCAGTGATTTACACGGGACGGCGACAGATACGCAGTATTTT
TRBJ2-5	many	.	TRBV7-8	CASSSLGGVVRETQYF	TGTGCCAGCAGCTCCTTGGGCGGGGTGGTGAGAGAGACCCAGTACTTC
TRBJ1-1	many	TRBD1	TRBV6-5	CASSFPGGGGTEAFF	TGTGCCAGCAGTTTTCCAGGGGGTGGTGGGACTGAAGCTTTCTTT
TRBJ1-6	many	.	TRBV28	CASSLPGSSYNSPLHF	TGTGCCAGCAGCCTACCAGGTAGCTCCTATAATTCACCCCTCCACTTT
TRBJ2-1	many	.	TRBV12-3/TRBV12-4	CASSLTDPLSYNEQFF	TGTGCCAGCAGTTTAACAGACCCTCTTTCTTACAATGAGCAGTTCTTC
TRBJ2-7	many	.	TRBV20-1	CSARDNWGSSYEQYF	TGCAGTGCTAGAGACAACTGGGGCAGCTCCTACGAGCAGTACTTC